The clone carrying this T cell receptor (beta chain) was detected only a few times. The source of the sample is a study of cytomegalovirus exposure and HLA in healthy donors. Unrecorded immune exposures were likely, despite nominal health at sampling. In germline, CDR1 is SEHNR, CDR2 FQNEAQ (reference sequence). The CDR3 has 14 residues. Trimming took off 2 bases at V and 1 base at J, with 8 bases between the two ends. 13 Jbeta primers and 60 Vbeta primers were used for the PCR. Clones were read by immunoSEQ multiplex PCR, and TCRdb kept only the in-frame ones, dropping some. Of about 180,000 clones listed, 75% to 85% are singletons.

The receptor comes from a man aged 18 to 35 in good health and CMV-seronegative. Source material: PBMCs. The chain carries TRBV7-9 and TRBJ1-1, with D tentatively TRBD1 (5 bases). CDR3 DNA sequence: TGTGCCAGCAGCTTATCCAGGGCGAACACTGAAGCTTTCTTT. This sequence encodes CASSLSRANTEAFF.